This T cell receptor (beta chain) was sequenced during a study of blood T cell repertoires in COVID-19. Two consecutive negative NP/OP PCR tests, clearance, or resolved symptoms defined Cohort 3 recovery. The V and J ends lost 0 bases and 0 bases, in that order; junction bases with no gene match: 1. Looked up from germline, CDR1 is KGHSH and CDR2 is LQKENI. The CDR3 contains 15 residues. This table comes from immunoSEQ multiplex PCR, and its TCRdb copy is limited to in-frame clones, with some not included. Found here are some 290,000 clones, 85% to 90% of them singletons; the top ten hold over 8.5%. The sequence derives from a woman aged 25-40 years who had recovered from COVID-19. The sample was PBMCs or T cells enriched from blood (not recorded which). The chain couples TRBV18 to TRBJ2-7; 8 bases are shared with TRBD2. CDR3 in amino acids: CASSPPSGSSYEQYF. The DNA for the CDR3 is TGTGCCAGCTCACCACCGAGCGGGAGCTCCTACGAGCAGTACTTC. Complete variable domain (other parts from reference TRBV18 and TRBJ2-7): NAGVMQNPRHLVRRRGQEARLRCSPMKGHSHVYWYRQLPEEGLKFMVYLQKENIIDESGMPKERFSAEFPKEGPSILRIQQVVRGDSAAYFCASSPPSGSSYEQYFGPGTRLTVT.